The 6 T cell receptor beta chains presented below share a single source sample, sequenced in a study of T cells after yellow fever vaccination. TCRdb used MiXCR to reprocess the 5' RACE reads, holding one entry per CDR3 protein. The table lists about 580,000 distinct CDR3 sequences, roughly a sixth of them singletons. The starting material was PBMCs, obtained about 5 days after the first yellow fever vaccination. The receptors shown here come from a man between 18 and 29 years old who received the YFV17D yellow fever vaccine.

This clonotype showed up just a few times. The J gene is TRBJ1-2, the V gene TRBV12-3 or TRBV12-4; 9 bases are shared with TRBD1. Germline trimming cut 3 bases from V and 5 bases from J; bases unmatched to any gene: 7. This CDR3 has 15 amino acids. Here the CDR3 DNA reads TGTGCCAGCAGTTTTTACCCGACAGGGGGGTATGGCTACACCTTC. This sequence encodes CASSFYPTGGYGYTF.

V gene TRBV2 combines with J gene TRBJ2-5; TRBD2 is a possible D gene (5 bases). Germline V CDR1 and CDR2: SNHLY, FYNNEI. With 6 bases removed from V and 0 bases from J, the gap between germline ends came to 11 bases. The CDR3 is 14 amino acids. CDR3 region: CASSASGNQETQYF. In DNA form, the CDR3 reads TGTGCCAGCAGCGCCTCCGGGAACCAAGAGACCCAGTACTTC. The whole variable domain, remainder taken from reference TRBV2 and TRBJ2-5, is EPEVTQTPSHQVTQMGQEVILRCVPISNHLYFYWYRQILGQKVEFLVSFYNNEISEKSEIFDDQFSVERPDGSNFTLKIRSTKLEDSAMYFCASSASGNQETQYFGPGTRLLVL.

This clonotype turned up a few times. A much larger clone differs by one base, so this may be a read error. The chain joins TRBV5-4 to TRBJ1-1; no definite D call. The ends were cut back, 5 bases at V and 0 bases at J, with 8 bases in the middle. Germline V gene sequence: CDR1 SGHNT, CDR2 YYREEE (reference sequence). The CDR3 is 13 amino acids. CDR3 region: CASSWAVNTEAFF. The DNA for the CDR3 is TGTGCCAGCAGTTGGGCAGTGAACACTGAAGCTTTCTTT.

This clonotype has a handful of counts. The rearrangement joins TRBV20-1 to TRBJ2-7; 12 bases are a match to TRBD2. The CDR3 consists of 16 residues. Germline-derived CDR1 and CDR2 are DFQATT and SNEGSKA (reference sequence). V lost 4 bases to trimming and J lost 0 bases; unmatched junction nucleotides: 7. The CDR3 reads CSAKPTSGGFSYEQYF. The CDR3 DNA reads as TGCAGTGCTAAGCCCACTAGCGGGGGGTTCTCCTACGAGCAGTACTTC.

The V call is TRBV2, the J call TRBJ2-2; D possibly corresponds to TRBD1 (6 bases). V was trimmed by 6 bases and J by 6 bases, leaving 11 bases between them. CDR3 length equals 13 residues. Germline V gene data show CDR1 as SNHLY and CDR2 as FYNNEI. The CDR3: CASRETGSGELFF. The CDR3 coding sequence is TGTGCCAGCAGGGAAACAGGGTCCGGGGAGCTGTTTTTT.

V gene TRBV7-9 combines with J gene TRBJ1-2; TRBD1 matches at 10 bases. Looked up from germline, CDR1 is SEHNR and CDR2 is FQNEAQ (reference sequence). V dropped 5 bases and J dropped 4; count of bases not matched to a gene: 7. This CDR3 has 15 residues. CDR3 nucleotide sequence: TGTGCCAGCAGCCTAGGGACAGGGGACCTCTATGGCTACACCTTC. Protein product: CASSLGTGDLYGYTF.